The entry below gives a single TCR beta chain sequence along with its context. What it binds is not known. V shed 6 bases and J shed 3 bases, with 13 bases lying between them. This CDR3 spans 14 amino acids. Germline CDR1 and CDR2: MDHEN and SYDVKM. This sample was included in a study of blood T cells in healthy people across ages. Overall study findings and caveats: Roughly linear declines in TCR beta diversity per million T cells occurred with age.

Sample-barcoded 5' priming and a J-beta primer mix drove a second PCR of about 6 to 12 cycles. Each sample provided no less than 2.5 million CDR3-containing paired-end reads. TCRdb passed the 5' RACE reads through MiXCR, listing each CDR3 protein once. This sample carries roughly 800,000 distinct CDR3 sequences, around 25% of them seen once, and the ten largest clones take 9.4%. These data were also filed under a second study, of T cells of mothers and their children.

The V call is TRBV28, the J call TRBJ2-3; D remains unclear. Sequencing was done on a sample of blood. The TCR was taken from a boy aged 5-17 years in good health. Written as DNA, the CDR3 is TGTGCCAGCAGCCCCCTAATGGGTACAGATACGCAGTATTTT. The encoded protein is CASSPLMGTDTQYF.